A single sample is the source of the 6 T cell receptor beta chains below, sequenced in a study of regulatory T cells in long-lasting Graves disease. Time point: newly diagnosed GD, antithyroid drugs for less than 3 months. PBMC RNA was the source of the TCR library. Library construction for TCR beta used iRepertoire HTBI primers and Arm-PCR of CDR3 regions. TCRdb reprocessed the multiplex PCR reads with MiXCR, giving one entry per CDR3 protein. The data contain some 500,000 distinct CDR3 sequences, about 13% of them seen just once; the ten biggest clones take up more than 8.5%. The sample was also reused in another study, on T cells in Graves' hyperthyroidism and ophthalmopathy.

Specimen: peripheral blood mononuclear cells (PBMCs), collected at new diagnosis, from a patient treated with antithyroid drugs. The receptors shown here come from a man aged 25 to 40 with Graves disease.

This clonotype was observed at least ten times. This CDR3 reads CASSYSWAGVVYEQYF. CDR3 DNA sequence: TGTGCCAGCAGTTACTCGTGGGCGGGGGTAGTATACGAGCAGTACTTC. The chain employs TRBV6-6 and TRBJ2-7; TRBD2 aligns across 7 bases. This CDR3 has 16 amino acids. With 0 bases clipped from V and 4 bases from J, the junction kept 9 bases outside the gene matches. Germline CDR1 reads MNHNY; CDR2 reads SVGAGI (reference sequence).

The DNA of the CDR3 is TGTGCCAGCGGATCTGACCATCGGTTGGGGGGAGTGGGGTACAATGAGCAGTTCTTC. Its translation: CASGSDHRLGGVGYNEQFF. The chain employs TRBV7-8 and TRBJ2-1; D is possibly TRBD2 (6 bases). CDR3 length equals 19 residues. V was pared by 8 bases and J by 4 bases, with 30 bases between. Germline V gene data show CDR1 as SGHVS and CDR2 as FQNEAQ.

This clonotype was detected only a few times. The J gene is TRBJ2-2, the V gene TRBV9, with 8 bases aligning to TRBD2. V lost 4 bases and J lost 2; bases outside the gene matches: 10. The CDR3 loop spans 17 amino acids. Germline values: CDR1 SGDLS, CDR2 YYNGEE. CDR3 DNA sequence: TGTGCCAGCAGCCCCCCTCTACTAGCGGCCAACACCGGGGAGCTGTTTTTT. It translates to CASSPPLLAANTGELFF.

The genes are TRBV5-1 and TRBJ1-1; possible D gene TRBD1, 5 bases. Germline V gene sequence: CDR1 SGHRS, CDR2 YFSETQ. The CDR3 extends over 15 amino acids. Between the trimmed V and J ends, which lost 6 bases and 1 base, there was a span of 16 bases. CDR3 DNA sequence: TGCGCCAGCAAAGACAGACTCCCTCCGAACACTGAAGCTTTCTTT. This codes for CASKDRLPPNTEAFF.

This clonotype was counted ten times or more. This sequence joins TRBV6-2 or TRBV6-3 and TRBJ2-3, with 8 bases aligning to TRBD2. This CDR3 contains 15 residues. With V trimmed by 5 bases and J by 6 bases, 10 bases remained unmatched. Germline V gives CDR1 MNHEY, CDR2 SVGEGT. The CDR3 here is CASSEPGRALDTQYF. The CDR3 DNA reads TGTGCCAGCAGTGAACCCGGGAGGGCCCTCGATACGCAGTATTTT.

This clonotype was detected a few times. The CDR3 sequence is CASSLNLDWAQYF. CDR3 nucleotide sequence: TGCGCCAGCAGCCTTAACCTCGACTGGGCGCAGTACTTC. The rearrangement links TRBV5-1 to TRBJ2-3; D not resolved. The last part of the DNA fits TRBJ2-7 better; the J call may be wrong. The CDR3 has 13 amino acids. The germline CDR1 and CDR2 sequences are SGHRS and YFSETQ.